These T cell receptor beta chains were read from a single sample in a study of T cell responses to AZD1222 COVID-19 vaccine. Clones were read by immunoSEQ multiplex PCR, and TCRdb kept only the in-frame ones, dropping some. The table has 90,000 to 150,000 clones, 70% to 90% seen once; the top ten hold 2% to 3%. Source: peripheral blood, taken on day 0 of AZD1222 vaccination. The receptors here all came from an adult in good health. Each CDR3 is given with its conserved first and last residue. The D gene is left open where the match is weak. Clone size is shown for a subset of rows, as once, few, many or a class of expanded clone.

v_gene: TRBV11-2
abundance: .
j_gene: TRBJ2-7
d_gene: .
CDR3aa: CASKVGGSYEQYF
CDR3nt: TGTGCCTCCAAGGTAGGGGGGAGCTACGAGCAGTACTTC

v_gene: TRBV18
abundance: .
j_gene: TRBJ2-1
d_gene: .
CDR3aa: CASSPDSVEQFF
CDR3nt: TGTGCCAGCTCGCCGGACAGTGTTGAGCAGTTCTTC

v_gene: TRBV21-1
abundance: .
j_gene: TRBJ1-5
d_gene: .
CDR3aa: CASSKGSLVDQPQHF
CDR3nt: TGTGCCAGCAGCAAAGGGAGCCTCGTGGATCAGCCCCAGCATTTT

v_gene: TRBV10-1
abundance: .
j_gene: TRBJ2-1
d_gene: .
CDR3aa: CASSLDSSSYNEQFF
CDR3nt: TGCGCCAGCAGTTTGGACAGCAGCTCCTACAATGAGCAGTTCTTC

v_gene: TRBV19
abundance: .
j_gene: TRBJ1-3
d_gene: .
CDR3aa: CASTHPDRRNTIYF
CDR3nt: TGTGCCAGTACCCACCCAGACCGGAGAAACACCATATATTTT

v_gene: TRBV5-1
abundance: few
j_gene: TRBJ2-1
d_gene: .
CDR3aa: CASSPLGLEQFF
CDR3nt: TGCGCCAGCAGCCCACTCGGACTAGAGCAGTTCTTC

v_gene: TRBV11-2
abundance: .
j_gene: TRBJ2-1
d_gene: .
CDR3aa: CASSFSGGATHNEQFF
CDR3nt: TGTGCCAGCAGCTTCAGCGGCGGGGCCACACACAATGAGCAGTTCTTC

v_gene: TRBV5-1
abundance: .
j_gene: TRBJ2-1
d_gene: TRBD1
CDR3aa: CASSRGTGSTVNEQFF
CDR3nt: TGCGCCAGCAGCCGTGGGACAGGGAGTACAGTTAATGAGCAGTTCTTC

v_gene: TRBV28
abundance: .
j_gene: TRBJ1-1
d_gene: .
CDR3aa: CASSSPGNTEAFF
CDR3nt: TGTGCCAGCAGTTCACCTGGGAACACTGAAGCTTTCTTT

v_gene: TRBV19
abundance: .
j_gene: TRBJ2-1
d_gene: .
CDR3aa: CASSIAWGSSYNEQFF
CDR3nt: TGTGCCAGTAGTATAGCATGGGGCAGCTCCTACAATGAGCAGTTCTTC

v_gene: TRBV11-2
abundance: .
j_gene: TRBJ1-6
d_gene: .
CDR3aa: CASSLKGGRGASYNSPLHF
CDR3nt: TGTGCCAGCAGCTTAAAAGGAGGCCGAGGAGCCTCCTATAATTCACCCCTCCACTTT

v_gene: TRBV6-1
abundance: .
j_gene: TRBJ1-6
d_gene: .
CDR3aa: CASSEAPGGRSPLHF
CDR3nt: TGTGCCAGCAGTGAAGCTCCGGGGGGGAGATCACCCCTCCACTTT

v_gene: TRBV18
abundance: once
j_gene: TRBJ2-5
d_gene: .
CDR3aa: CASSRRGNQETQYF
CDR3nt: TGTGCCAGCTCACGGCGGGGTAACCAAGAGACCCAGTACTTC

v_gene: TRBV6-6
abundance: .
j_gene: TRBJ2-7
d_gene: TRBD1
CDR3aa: CASSSPDRASYEQYF
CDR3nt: TGTGCCAGCAGCTCACCCGACAGGGCCTCCTACGAGCAGTACTTC

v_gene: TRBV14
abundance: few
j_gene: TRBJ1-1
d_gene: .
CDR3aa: CASSQVLADRPGRTNTEAFF
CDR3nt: TGTGCCAGCAGCCAAGTTCTCGCCGACAGGCCTGGCCGTACTAACACTGAAGCTTTCTTT

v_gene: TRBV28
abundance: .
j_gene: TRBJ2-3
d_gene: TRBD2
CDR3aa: CASNAEGLPGPRGTQYF
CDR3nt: TGTGCCAGCAACGCGGAGGGACTACCGGGACCCCGGGGTACGCAGTATTTT

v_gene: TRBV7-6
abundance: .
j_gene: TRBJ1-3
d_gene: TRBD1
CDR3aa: CASSFSGQGFGNTIYF
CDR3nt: TGTGCCAGCAGCTTTTCGGGACAGGGATTTGGAAACACCATATATTTT

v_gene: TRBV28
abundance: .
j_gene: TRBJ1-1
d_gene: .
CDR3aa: CASSLDRVLRKAFF
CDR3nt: TGTGCCAGCAGTTTAGATAGAGTTCTCCGGAAGGCTTTCTTT

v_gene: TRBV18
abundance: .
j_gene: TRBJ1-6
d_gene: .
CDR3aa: CASSPEQSSYNSPLHF
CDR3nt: TGTGCCAGCTCACCCGAACAAAGCTCCTATAATTCACCCCTCCACTTT

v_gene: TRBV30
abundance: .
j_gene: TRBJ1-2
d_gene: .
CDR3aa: CAWSEIMEGPNYGYTF
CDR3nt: TGTGCCTGGAGTGAAATCATGGAGGGTCCTAACTATGGCTACACCTTC

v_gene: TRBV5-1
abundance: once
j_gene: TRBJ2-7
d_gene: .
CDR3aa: CASSSYDSAGAYEQYF
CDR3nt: TGCGCCAGCAGCTCCTACGACAGCGCTGGGGCCTACGAGCAGTACTTC

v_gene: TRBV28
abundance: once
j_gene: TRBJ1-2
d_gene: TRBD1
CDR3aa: CASSRAGTGFDYTF
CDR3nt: TGTGCCAGCAGTCGAGCAGGGACAGGGTTTGACTACACCTTC

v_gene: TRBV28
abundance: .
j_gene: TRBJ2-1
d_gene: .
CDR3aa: CASSLWEGGSYNEQFF
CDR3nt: TGTGCCAGCAGTTTATGGGAGGGGGGCTCCTACAATGAGCAGTTCTTC

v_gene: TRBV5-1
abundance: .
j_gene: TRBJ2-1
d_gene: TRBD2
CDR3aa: CASSRSGTSGSSYNEQFF
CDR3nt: TGCGCCAGCAGCCGGAGCGGGACTAGCGGGAGCTCCTACAATGAGCAGTTCTTC

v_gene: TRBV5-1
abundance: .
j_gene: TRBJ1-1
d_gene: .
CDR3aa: CASSEDSVNTEAFF
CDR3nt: TGCGCCAGCAGCGAGGACAGCGTGAACACTGAAGCTTTCTTT

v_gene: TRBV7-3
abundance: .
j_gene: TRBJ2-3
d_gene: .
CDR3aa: CASSFARTDTQYF
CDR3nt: TGTGCCAGCAGCTTCGCGAGGACAGATACGCAGTATTTT

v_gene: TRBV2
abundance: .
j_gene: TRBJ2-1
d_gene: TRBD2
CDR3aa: CASSAGGGQFF
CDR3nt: TGTGCCAGCAGTGCCGGGGGGGGTCAGTTCTTC

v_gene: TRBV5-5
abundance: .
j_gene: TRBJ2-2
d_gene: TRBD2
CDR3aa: CASSFSGLAGVPNTGELFF
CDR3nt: TGTGCCAGCAGCTTCTCCGGCCTAGCGGGAGTTCCGAACACCGGGGAGCTGTTTTTT

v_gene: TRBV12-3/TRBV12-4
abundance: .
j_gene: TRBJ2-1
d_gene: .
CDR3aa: CASRGPFFEQFF
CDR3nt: TGTGCCAGCAGGGGCCCTTTTTTCGAGCAGTTCTTC

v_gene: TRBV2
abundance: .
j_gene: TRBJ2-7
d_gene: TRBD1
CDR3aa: CASSVPGQGRLEQYF
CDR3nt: TGTGCCAGCAGTGTTCCGGGACAGGGGCGTCTCGAGCAGTACTTC

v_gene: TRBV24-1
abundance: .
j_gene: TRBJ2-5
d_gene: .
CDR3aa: CATSDFLASQETQYF
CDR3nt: TGTGCCACCAGTGATTTCTTAGCGAGCCAAGAGACCCAGTACTTC

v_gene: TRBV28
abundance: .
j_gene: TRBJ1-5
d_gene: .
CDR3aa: CASSPWTAQGPQHF
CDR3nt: TGTGCCAGCAGTCCTTGGACGGCCCAGGGGCCCCAGCATTTT

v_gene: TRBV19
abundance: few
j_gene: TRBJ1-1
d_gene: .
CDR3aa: CASSTSPGGRSEAFF
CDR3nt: TGTGCCAGTAGTACCAGCCCGGGGGGTAGGAGTGAAGCTTTCTTT

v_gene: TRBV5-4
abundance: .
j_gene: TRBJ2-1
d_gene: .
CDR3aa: CASSLRLADYNEQFF
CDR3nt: TGTGCCAGCAGCTTGCGGCTAGCAGACTACAATGAGCAGTTCTTC

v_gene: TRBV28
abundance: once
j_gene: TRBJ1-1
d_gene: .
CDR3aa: CASSSPQVRGTEAFF
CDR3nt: TGTGCCAGCAGTTCCCCACAGGTTCGGGGAACTGAAGCTTTCTTT

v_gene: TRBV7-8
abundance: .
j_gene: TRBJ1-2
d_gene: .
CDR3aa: CASSLRGANYGYTF
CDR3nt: TGTGCCAGCAGCCTGCGGGGGGCTAACTATGGCTACACCTTC

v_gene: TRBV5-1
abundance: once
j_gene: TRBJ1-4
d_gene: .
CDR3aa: CASSLGRTTNEKLFF
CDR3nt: TGCGCCAGCAGCTTGGGACGGACAACTAATGAAAAACTGTTTTTT

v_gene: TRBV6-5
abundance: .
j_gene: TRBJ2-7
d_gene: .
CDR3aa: CASSYGAGSSYEQYF
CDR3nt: TGTGCCAGCAGTTACGGAGCGGGCAGCTCCTACGAGCAGTACTTC

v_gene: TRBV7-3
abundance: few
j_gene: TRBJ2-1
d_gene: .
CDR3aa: CASSPTSASNEQFF
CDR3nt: TGTGCCAGCAGCCCCACCTCTGCTAGCAATGAGCAGTTCTTC

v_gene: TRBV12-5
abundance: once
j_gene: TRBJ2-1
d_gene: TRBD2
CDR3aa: CASGLPALAGVGDNEQFF
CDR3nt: TGTGCTAGTGGTTTGCCAGCTTTGGCGGGAGTGGGTGACAATGAGCAGTTCTTC

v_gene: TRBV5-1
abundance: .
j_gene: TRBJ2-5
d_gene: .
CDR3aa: CASSNPGSGETQYF
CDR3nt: TGCGCCAGCTCAAACCCAGGGAGCGGGGAGACCCAGTACTTC

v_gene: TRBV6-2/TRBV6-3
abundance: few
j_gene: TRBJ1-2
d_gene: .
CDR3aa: CASSYNQRANYGYTF
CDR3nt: TGTGCCAGCAGTTACAACCAGAGAGCTAACTATGGCTACACCTTC

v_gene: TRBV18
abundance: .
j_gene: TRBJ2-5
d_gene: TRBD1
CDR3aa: CASSLGQGRQETQYF
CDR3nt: TGTGCCAGCTCCCTCGGACAGGGACGGCAAGAGACCCAGTACTTC

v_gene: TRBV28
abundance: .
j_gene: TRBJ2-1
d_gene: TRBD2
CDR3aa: CASSSPSSGSLDEQFF
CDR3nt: TGTGCCAGCAGTTCCCCCTCCAGCGGGAGTCTGGATGAGCAGTTCTTC

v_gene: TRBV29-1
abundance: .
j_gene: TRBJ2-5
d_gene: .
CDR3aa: CSVGGHGETQYF
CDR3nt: TGCAGCGTTGGGGGACACGGGGAGACCCAGTACTTC

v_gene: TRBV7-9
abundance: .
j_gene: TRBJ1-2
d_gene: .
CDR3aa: CASSLAPGGNYGYTF
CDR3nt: TGTGCCAGCAGCTTAGCGCCGGGGGGCAACTATGGCTACACCTTC

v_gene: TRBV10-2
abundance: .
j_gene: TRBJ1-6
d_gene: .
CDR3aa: CASSENSPLHF
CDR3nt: TGCGCCAGCAGTGAGAATTCACCCCTCCACTTT

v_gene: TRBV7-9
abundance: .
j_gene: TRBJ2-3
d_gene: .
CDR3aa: CASSSPPGQGSTDTQYF
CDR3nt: TGTGCCAGCAGCTCCCCCCCCGGGCAGGGAAGTACAGATACGCAGTATTTT

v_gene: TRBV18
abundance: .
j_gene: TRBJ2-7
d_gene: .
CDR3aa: CASSPEREQYF
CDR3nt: TGTGCCAGCTCACCGGAACGCGAGCAGTACTTC

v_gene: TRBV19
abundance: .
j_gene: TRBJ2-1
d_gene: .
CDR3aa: CASSREQGLRNEQFF
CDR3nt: TGTGCCAGTAGCAGGGAGCAGGGTCTCCGCAATGAGCAGTTCTTC

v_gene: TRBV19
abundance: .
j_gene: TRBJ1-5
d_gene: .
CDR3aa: CASSLGSGDNQPQHF
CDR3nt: TGTGCCAGTAGTTTGGGGTCAGGTGACAATCAGCCCCAGCATTTT

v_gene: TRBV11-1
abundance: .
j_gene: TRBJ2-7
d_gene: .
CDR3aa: CASSSGVAYEQYF
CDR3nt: TGTGCCAGCTCTTCGGGAGTAGCCTACGAGCAGTACTTC

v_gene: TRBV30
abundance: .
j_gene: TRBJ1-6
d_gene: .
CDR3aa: CASEGRSSSYNSPLHF
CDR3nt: TGTGCCTCTGAGGGCAGGTCGAGCTCCTATAATTCACCCCTCCACTTT